Listed here are 8 T cell receptor beta chains from one sample, sequenced in a study of CD8 T cells in ankylosing spondylitis. These TCRs are of unknown antigen specificity. General study findings and limits: Blood of patients with ankylosing spondylitis appeared to be characterized by a TCR beta motif of eight highly homologous variants.

TCRdb processed the 5' RACE reads anew with MiXCR; each CDR3 protein has one entry. The table lists 350,000 to 550,000 distinct CDR3 sequences, 25% to 30% of them singletons. Input material: blood, either unsorted or a sorted T cell fraction (not recorded which). All receptors come from a male donor with ankylosing spondylitis.

Only a few counts were recorded for this clonotype. The chain combines TRBV10-3 with TRBJ1-6; TRBD1 matches 8 bases. The ends lost 6 bases at V and 10 bases at J; junction bases unmatched: 5. There are 13 residues in the CDR3. Germline assignment: CDR1 ENHRY and CDR2 SYGVKD. CDR3 region: CAIRGTGQSPLHF. CDR3 bases: TGTGCCATCAGGGGGACAGGACAGTCACCCCTCCACTTT.

The rearrangement joins TRBV12-3 or TRBV12-4 to TRBJ2-7; D tentatively fits TRBD1 or TRBD2 (5 bases each). Deletions cut 8 bases from V and 3 bases from J, with 17 bases between. The CDR3 totals 14 residues. The DNA for the CDR3 is TGTGCCAGCGGGGGTTTCGGCAGTCACTACGAGCAGTACTTC. It codes for CASGGFGSHYEQYF.

V and J are TRBV20-1 and TRBJ2-7, with TRBD2 matching 13 bases. With V trimmed by 1 base and J by 2 bases, 5 bases remained unmatched. Germline assignment: CDR1 DFQATT and CDR2 SNEGSKA (reference sequence). The CDR3 extends over 16 amino acids. CDR3: CSARGPGLAGAYEQYF. The CDR3 DNA follows: TGCAGTGCTAGAGGACCCGGACTAGCGGGGGCCTACGAGCAGTACTTC.

The rearrangement joins TRBV5-1 to TRBJ2-3; TRBD1 is a possible D gene (5 bases). Trimming removed 2 bases from V and 0 bases from J, with 7 bases in between. Germline CDR1 is SGHRS and CDR2 is YFSETQ. The CDR3 is 14 residues long. The CDR3 nucleotides are TGCGCCAGCAGCTTTTACAGGAGCACAGATACGCAGTATTTT. Translating gives CASSFYRSTDTQYF.

This clonotype has only a few counts. The chain uses TRBV4-2 and TRBJ2-1, with 7 bases fitting TRBD2. The CDR3 length is 18 residues. With 1 base clipped from V and 0 bases from J, the junction kept 9 bases outside the gene matches. The V gene's germline CDR1 is LGHNA and CDR2 YNFKEQ. The CDR3 region is CASSQAASTSRSYNEQFF. CDR3 in DNA: TGTGCCAGCAGCCAAGCCGCGTCGACTAGCCGCTCCTACAATGAGCAGTTCTTC.

The chain employs TRBV30 and TRBJ1-1; 7 bases are a match to TRBD1. CDR3 size: 19 residues. V lost 1 base, J lost 2 bases, and 19 bases stayed unmatched. The germline gives CDR1 GTSNPN, CDR2 SVGIG (reference sequence). The CDR3 sequence is CAWSDRLYPRQGTNTEAFF. CDR3 DNA: TGTGCCTGGAGTGATAGGCTTTACCCCCGACAGGGTACCAACACTGAAGCTTTCTTT.

This clonotype has just one count. The V and J genes are TRBV14 and TRBJ1-6; the D is unclear. V was clipped by 0 bases and J by 9 bases, with 18 bases between them. The CDR3 consists of 17 residues. The germline V gene has CDR1 SGHDN and CDR2 FVKESK. The CDR3 sequence is CASSQDRVGQRVSPLHF. CDR3 bases: TGTGCCAGCAGCCAAGATCGCGTGGGCCAACGAGTTTCACCCCTCCACTTT.

This clonotype was observed a few times. This chain uses TRBV29-1 with TRBJ1-3; D gene uncertain. Trimming took 3 bases from V and 2 from J, leaving 5 bases between them. The CDR3 loop spans 12 amino acids. Germline assignment: CDR1 SQVTM and CDR2 ANQGSEA. The CDR3 sequence is CSVDNPGNTIYF. CDR3 DNA: TGCAGCGTTGATAACCCTGGAAACACCATATATTTT.